A single T cell receptor (beta chain) is shown here with its context. No antigen is known for it. No per-base quality is available; no much larger clone lies one base away. TCR CDR3 regions were amplified from genomic DNA by multiplex PCR using the deep immunoSEQ assay. For each cell subset, the extracted genomic DNA was distributed evenly across all wells of several immunoSEQ 96-well plates, and each plate served as one replicate. Each replicate PCR for sorted subsets received about 220 ng genomic DNA, equal to about 29,000 T cell genomes. The purified libraries were quantified using a Qubit 3.0 fluorometer, sized with a Bioanalyzer 2100, and then quantified again using the KAPA Library Quantification kit. Every immunoSEQ 96-well plate was sequenced on a separate single-read 150-cycle Illumina NextSeq 550 flow cell. Processing in the source paper ran as follows. Because the immunoSEQ output included only junctional sequences and no quality scores, the filtering could not be the same as the filtering used for full-length reads. Sequences were annotated with PyIR, a Python wrapper for IgBLAST v1.9, using IMGT germline references to assign V/J genes and CDR3. Reads were removed for weak V/J assignments (E-value above 1e-6), missing CDR3, stop codons, out-of-frame junctions, or ambiguous translated residues. V3J clonotypes were defined by identical inferred V gene, J gene, and CDR3 amino acid sequence. Percentage overlap between repertoires was calculated by dividing the number of shared unique clonotypes by the size of the smaller repertoire. Richness of each repertoire was evaluated using RTK rarefaction, the Chao1 estimator, and Recon v2.1 estimates of unobserved clonotypes. Generation probabilities for all TCRbeta clonotypes obtained by the gDNA method from four donors were computed using OLGA. TCRdb took this table from immuneACCESS and kept in-frame rearrangements with V and J called. Such tables lack part of the clones; where checked against another copy, unresolved V genes explain under half of the gap, and the rest is unexplained. From that table come the V and J calls and clone size; the DNA was used to work out D and trimming. Within this sample are some 1,600,000 clones, with roughly 98% of them counted one time only. In total, the top ten clones hold roughly 0.4% of the sample.

The donors were healthy, HIV-negative adults with no recently reported acute infections or vaccinations. All donors were Caucasian adults living in Nashville, Tennessee, USA. CD4+ T cells were enriched by magnetic negative selection; naive cells were then positively selected on CD45RA, and the negative fraction formed the memory subset. Blood was collected by leukapheresis, and PBMCs were isolated by Ficoll-Histopaque density gradient centrifugation and then cryopreserved in liquid nitrogen vapor phase. Purity and quantity of every magnetically sorted T cell population were checked by analytical flow cytometry. From each sorted fraction, genomic DNA was isolated and quantified by UV absorbance on a Nanodrop 2000c. The data are from a study of shared clonotypes between healthy human individuals (dated by TCRdb to 2019 to 2021). With regard to the full study: The cohort included three men and a couple of women between 18 and 49 years of age. For each donor, three plates each were used for CD4 naive and CD4 memory, two plates were used for CD8 naive, and one plate was used for CD8 memory. Blood TCR repertoires of roughly five healthy adults were deeply sequenced to estimate repertoire size and the extent of clonotype sharing between individuals. Libraries were prepared and TCR repertoires were sequenced by different laboratories using diverse techniques, in order to increase sequencing depth and limit assay-specific biases. Each donor's leukapheresis produced roughly between about 0.9 and 9.5 billion PBMCs. The investigation overall reported the following: When a handful of donors were compared, the shared fraction of clonotypes was about 5.5% for naive CD4, more than 3% for naive CD8, roughly 2.5% for memory CD4, and approximately 0.4% for memory CD8. Only blood was sampled, and tissue TCR repertoires likely differ from those in blood. Pairwise subsampling led to the expectation that sequencing depth would affect the degree of clonotype sharing among donors. Larger estimated clonotype richness was generally found for naive subsets than for memory subsets. The small number of donors limited the genetic and exposure-history diversity represented. Clonotypes shared by all four sorted-subset donors showed higher generation probabilities than non-shared clonotypes. Incomplete sequencing was indicated by rarefaction of sorted-subset datasets, despite the large sequencing depth.

CDR3 length: 13 amino acids, cysteine to phenylalanine. Only CDR3 DNA is held: 39 bases, read in frame from base 1. From a lookup of the germline V gene, CDR1 and CDR2 are SGDLS and YYNGEE. V sheds 0 bases and J sheds 4 bases, leaving 5 bases between their ends. In this chain, TRBV9 is recombined with TRBJ1-3, with no reliable assignment of the D segment. The specimen sequenced was naive CD4+ T cells sorted from blood. The cell subset or site label here, explained by the study, means: CD45RA+ positively selected. This TCR came from a man younger than 45 in good health. The DNA is TGTGCCAGCAGCGTAGGGCGGGGAAACACCATATATTTT. Translated, it reads CASSVGRGNTIYF.